This TCR beta chain emerged from a study of T cells in women clearing cervical HPV infection. Produced via immunoSEQ multiplex PCR; TCRdb's table is partial and in-frame only. The sample's table shows some 20,000 clones. Source material: blood buffy coat. The clonotype was recovered from a woman aged 18 to 69 with a cervical HPV16 infection that either progressed to CIN3+ or cleared (not recorded which).

The part of the CDR3 DNA that was read is TGTGCCAGCAGCTTAAGAGGGGTCACCGGGGAG. As protein: CASSLRGVTGE. The whole CDR3 sequence reads CASSLRGVTGELFF. The V call is TRBV7-9, the J call TRBJ2-2, with D perhaps matching TRBD1 or TRBD2 (5 bases each). The CDR3 end falls 3 residues outside the read, so it is completed with the germline J gene. The V end was cut by 2 bases, the J end by 4 bases, with 8 bases between. Germline V gene sequence: CDR1 SEHNR, CDR2 FQNEAQ (reference sequence). The CDR3 contains 14 residues.